This T cell receptor (beta chain) derives from a study of cytomegalovirus exposure and HLA in healthy donors (dated by TCRdb to about 2017). Regarding the study in general: According to an earlier analysis of 587 of the donors, about 190 million T cells yielded 120 million or so unique TCR beta sequences and approximately 300 Gb of sequence data. An early release that covered fewer than 800 HLA-typed donors contained around 300 gigabases of sequencing data and tens of millions of unique TCR sequences. Among the 398 genotyped donors, approximately 81% belonged to the genetic ancestry cluster associated with self-reported Caucasian donors. The study aimed to test whether signatures of past pathogen exposure could be identified by cataloging public T cell receptors. The T cell repertoires of 670 or so subjects were profiled by immunosequencing and related to cytomegalovirus serostatus. Along with the approximately 670-subject first cohort, a separate validation cohort of over a hundred different subjects was used. To predict cytomegalovirus infection status, the study combined high-throughput TCR immunosequencing, statistical association of individual TCRs with disease status, and machine learning. In a later analysis, previously published TCR beta repertoires from fewer than 750 donors were re-analyzed and high-resolution HLA genotyping was added so that TCR occurrence patterns could be studied. Rather than using new phenotypic data, the later analysis identified candidate immune exposures from TCR beta sequences and from how often those sequences occurred across donors. To decide whether each TCR beta V gene segment behaved as functional or pseudogenic, an earlier analysis of some 600 of the donors relied on high-throughput TCR beta sequencing. Donor age, sex, ethnicity and CMV serostatus were compiled alongside the repertoire data. A later genetic analysis took genome-wide SNP genotypes for about 55% of the roughly 700 donors and used that subset as a discovery cohort. Every discovery cohort repertoire had been produced on one sequencing platform. HLA typing covered class I and class II loci at four-digit resolution. Typing coverage varied by locus: roughly 629-630 donors for A, B, C, DRB1 and DQB1; 522 for DQA1; some 610 for DPA1; roughly 470 for DPB1. Roughly five DR-DQ haplotypes were handled as single units for association and clustering because linkage in the cohort was strong. Among some 400 genotyped donors of the cohort, an average of 235,054 unique TCR beta nucleotide sequences were sequenced per donor, approximately 20% of them non-productive. Study-level results and caveats: According to a later analysis, most CMV-associated TCR beta chains appeared to be HLA-restricted, and the HLA associations seemed to be driven largely by CMV exposure. In a later analysis, several top co-occurrence clusters were reported to appear linked to parvovirus B19, influenza, CMV and Epstein-Barr virus. The study listed 150 to 200 TCR beta chains as associated with cytomegalovirus. Sequencing depth was assumed to be roughly uniform across donors in the presence/absence analyses, though that assumption may not hold. Across donors, most TCR sequences were observed very rarely, whereas some public TCRs were present in many individuals. A cluster of highly shared sequence variants was judged likely to represent a technical artifact of the sequencing pipeline. An association between a missense DCLRE1C variant and V-gene and J-gene trimming of TCR beta chains was found in a later genetic analysis and replicated in an independent cohort. CMV serostatus was the only immune exposure information available for the cohort. Broadly in line with IMGT annotations, most TCR beta V segments showed up in productive rearrangements about 90% or about 30% of the time in an earlier analysis of approximately 600 of the donors. Because HLA typing was missing for some donors at each locus, association tests included only the typed subset. Cytomegalovirus status was reported to be diagnosed by the classifier with high specificity and sensitivity in both the original and validation cohorts. Because counts were too low, around 18 rarely observed V segments, including chromosome 9 orphons, were left out of the earlier analysis of 587 of the donors. Linkage disequilibrium might explain the correlated functional status among segregating V segments, but an unknown experimental factor could not be excluded. In a later genetic analysis, fewer N-insertions in productive TCRs were reported among donors in an Asian-associated ancestry cluster than the roughly 710-donor mean. When HLA alleles, especially DR and DQ, strongly co-occurred, attributing TCR associations to individual alleles was difficult. A later analysis found that TCR association rates varied across HLA loci, with DRB1 alleles showing the most associated TCRs and HLA-C alleles the fewest. The 87-base-pair reads could not distinguish some IMGT-functional V segments, including TRBV6-2 and TRBV6-3, so those segments were excluded. In a later analysis, HLA-associated TCR beta chains were found to be more clonally expanded and to have lower generation probabilities than equally common non-associated chains. A later analysis associated about 17,000 TCR beta sequences with specific HLA alleles at a false discovery rate of 0.05. In vitro tests confirmed that a few of the cytomegalovirus-associated TCR beta chains recognize cytomegalovirus antigens. A further reported finding was that TCR beta sequences accurately predicted the HLA-A and HLA-B alleles for most subjects in the first cohort. This cohort had only TCR beta chains sequenced, and the lack of alpha or paired-chain data limited which features could be detected. The authors suggested that the approach could potentially be extended to other disease states and immunological phenotypes.

The germline V gene (reference sequence) sets CDR1 to GTSNPN and CDR2 to SVGIG. Including the terminal cysteine and phenylalanine, the CDR3 comprises 14 residues. Only the CDR3 portion is preserved as DNA: 42 bases, with reading frame beginning at the first base. V drops 0 bases and J drops 5 bases, leaving 13 bases in between. The cohort consisted of more than 650 healthy bone marrow donors. All cohort members were sampled while nominally healthy, although unrecorded immune exposures were likely present. The donor was CMV seropositive and was included in the group of 290 or so seropositive cohort members. A peripheral blood sample was collected from each donor, and TCR beta sequencing was performed on peripheral blood mononuclear cells. The Qiagen DNeasy Blood Extraction Kit was used to extract genomic DNA from the blood cell samples. This clone appeared a few times. Its antigen specificity is not known. Within one base of it there is no much larger clone, and no base qualities were kept.

Libraries came from the immunoSEQ multiplex PCR assay. For the multiplex PCR, a mixture combining 60 forward primers for TCR Vbeta segments and 13 reverse primers for TCR Jbeta segments was used. The CDR3 region of rearranged TCR beta genes was amplified from genomic DNA by a multiplex PCR assay. Amplified TCR beta libraries were sequenced as 87-base-pair reads on the Illumina HiSeq System. As for the original processing: Across the 666 repertoires, a later analysis counted roughly 77 million unique TCR beta chains, 8.5 million to 12 million of which were shared by at least two donors. To remove PCR and sequencing errors, raw reads were error-corrected and collapsed into unique sequences using a nearest-neighbor algorithm that merged closely related sequences. To assign V, D and J gene segments, CDR3 sequences were aligned to IMGT reference sequences. For a sequence to be retained, at least a six-nucleotide match to both a V gene segment and a J gene segment was required. Rearrangements were classified as productive when the CDR3 lacked stop codons and remained in frame with V and J, and all other rearrangements were classified as non-productive. CDR3 was defined according to IMGT convention as the region running from the second conserved V-encoded cysteine to the conserved J-encoded phenylalanine. Sequences without an unambiguous match to a single V gene segment were excluded from the earlier analysis of about 600 of the donors. An earlier analysis of just under 600 of the donors called V segments functional above 56.7% productive rearrangements and segregating when the between-donor standard deviation exceeded 5%. To diagnose cytomegalovirus status from the catalog of TCR beta chain sequences, a statistical classification framework was built. V and J gene assignment, in a later analysis, came from comparing TCR nucleotide sequences with IMGT/GENE-DB human TR gene sequences. In a later analysis, CDR3 sequences and most-parsimonious VDJ recombination scenarios were assigned using the TCRdist pipeline. In a later analysis, every TCR beta chain was defined by the combination of its CDR3 amino acid sequence and its V-gene family, and reads without a unique V-gene family were dropped. In a later analysis, a few hundred highly shared, low-generation-probability nucleotide sequences were removed to address suspected cross-contamination and a sequencing artifact. For each public chain, a later analysis derived a clonal expansion index from normalized ranks of inferred template counts within each repertoire. In a later analysis, generation probabilities were computed using a VDJ recombination model fitted to out-of-frame rearrangements, and the results were checked against IGoR. In a later analysis, TCR-TCR, TCR-HLA and TCR-CMV co-occurrence was scored with hypergeometric tests, and a repertoire-size bias correction was applied to TCR pairs. To estimate false discovery rates, a later analysis permuted the HLA or CMV assignments 20 times. In a later analysis, co-occurring TCRs were grouped using DBSCAN, with TCRdist sequence similarity added in when clustering inside HLA-allele-positive subsets. Co-occurrence clustering excluded repertoires with fewer than 30,000 or more than 120,000 public chains, plus five with anomalous nucleotide sharing. TCRdb holds this immuneACCESS table with in-frame rearrangements only. Some clones are missing; in checked studies, unresolved V genes explain under half, and the rest has no known cause. V and J calls and clone size are those listed in that table; D and trimming were worked out from the DNA. The sample table shows 150,000 to 160,000 clones, and 70% to 80% are seen once. Together, the top ten hold around 13% of the sample.

The rearrangement joined TRBV30 to TRBJ2-5, with TRBD2 as a weak D call on 6 bases. The sequence came from a man aged 30 to 45 in good health and CMV-seropositive. Sequencing was done on a sample of PBMCs. The CDR3 corresponds to CAWSVRGRGETQYF. In nucleotides, the sequence is TGTGCCTGGAGTGTACGGGGGAGAGGCGAGACCCAGTACTTC.